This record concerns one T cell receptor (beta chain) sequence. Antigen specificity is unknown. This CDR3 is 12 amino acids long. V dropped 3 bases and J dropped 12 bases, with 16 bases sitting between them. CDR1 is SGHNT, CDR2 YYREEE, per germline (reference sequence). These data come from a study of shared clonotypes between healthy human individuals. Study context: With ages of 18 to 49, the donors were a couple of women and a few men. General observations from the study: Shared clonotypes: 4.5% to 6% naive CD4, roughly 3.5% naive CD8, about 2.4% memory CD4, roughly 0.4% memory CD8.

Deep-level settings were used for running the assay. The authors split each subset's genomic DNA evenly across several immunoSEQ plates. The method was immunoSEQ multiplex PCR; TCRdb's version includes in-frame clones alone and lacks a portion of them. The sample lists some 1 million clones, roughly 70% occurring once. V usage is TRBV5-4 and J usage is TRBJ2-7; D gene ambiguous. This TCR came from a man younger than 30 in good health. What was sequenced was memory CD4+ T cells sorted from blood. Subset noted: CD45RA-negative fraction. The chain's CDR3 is CASSSLDTGPYF. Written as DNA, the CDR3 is TGTGCCAGCAGCTCCTTAGACACGGGTCCGTACTTC.